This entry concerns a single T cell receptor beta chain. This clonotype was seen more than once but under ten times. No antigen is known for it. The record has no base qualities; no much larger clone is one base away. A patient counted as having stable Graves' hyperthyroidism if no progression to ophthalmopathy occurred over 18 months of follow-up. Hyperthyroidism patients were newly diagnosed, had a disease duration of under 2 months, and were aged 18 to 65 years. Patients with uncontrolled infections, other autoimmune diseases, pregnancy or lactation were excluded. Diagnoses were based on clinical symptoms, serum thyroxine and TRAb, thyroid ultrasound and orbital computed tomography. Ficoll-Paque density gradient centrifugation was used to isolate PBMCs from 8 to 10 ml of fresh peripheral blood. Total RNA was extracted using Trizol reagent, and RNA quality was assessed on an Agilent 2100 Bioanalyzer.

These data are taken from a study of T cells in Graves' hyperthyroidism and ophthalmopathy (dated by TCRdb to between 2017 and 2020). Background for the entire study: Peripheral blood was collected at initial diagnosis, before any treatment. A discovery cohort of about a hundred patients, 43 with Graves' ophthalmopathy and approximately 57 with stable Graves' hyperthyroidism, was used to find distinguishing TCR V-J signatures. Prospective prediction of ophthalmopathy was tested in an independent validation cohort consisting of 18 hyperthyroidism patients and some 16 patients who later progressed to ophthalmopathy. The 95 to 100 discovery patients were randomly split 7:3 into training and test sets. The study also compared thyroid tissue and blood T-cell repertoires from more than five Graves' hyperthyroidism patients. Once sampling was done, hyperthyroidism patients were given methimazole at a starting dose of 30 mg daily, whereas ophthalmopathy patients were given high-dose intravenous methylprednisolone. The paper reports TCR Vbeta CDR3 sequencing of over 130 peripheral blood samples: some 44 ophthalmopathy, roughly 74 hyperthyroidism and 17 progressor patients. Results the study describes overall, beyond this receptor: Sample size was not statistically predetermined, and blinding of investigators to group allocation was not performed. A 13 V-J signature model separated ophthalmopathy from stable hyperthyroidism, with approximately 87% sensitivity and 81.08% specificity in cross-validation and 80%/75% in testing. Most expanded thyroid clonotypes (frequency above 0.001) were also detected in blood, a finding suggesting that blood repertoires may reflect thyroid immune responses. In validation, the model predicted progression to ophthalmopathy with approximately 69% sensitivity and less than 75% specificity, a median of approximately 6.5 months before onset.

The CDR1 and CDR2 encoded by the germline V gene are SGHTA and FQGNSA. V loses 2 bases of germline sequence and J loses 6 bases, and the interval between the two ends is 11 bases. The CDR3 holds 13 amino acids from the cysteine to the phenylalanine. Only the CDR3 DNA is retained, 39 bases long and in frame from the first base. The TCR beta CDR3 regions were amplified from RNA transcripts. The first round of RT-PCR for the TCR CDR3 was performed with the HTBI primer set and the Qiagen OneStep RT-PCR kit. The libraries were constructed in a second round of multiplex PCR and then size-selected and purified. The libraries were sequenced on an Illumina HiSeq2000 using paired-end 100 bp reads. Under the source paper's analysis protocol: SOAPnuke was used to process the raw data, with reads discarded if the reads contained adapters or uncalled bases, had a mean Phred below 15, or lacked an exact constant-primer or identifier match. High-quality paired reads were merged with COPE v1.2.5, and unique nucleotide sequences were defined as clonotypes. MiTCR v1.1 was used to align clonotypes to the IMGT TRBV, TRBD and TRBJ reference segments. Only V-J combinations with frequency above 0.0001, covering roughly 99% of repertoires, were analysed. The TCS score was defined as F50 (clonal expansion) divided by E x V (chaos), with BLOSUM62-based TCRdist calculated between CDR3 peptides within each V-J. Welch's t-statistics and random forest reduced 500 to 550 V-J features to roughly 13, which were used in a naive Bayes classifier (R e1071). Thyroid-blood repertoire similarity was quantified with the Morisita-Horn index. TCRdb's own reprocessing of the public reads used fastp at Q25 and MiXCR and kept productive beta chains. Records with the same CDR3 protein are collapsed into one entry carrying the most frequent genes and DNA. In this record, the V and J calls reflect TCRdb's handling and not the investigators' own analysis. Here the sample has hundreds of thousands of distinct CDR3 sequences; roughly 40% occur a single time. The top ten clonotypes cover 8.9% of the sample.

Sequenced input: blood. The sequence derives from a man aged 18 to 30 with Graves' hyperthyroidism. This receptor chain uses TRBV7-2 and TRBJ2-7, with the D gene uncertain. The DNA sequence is TGTGCCAGCAGCTTACCCTACCCTGGCGAGCAGTACTTC. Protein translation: CASSLPYPGEQYF.